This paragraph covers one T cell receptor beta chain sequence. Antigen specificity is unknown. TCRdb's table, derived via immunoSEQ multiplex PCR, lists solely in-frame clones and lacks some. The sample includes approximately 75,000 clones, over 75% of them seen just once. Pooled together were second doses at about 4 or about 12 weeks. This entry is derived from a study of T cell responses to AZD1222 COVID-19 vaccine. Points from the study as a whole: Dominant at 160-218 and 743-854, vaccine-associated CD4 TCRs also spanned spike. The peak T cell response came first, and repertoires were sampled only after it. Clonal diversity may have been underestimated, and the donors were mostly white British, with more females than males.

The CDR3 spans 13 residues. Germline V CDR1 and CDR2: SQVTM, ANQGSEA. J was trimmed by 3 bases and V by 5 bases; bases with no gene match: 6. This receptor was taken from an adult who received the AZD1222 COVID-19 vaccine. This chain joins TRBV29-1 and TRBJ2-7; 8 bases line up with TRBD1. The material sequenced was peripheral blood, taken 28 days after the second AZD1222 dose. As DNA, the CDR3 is TGCAGCGTTCGGTCCACAGGGGGCTACGAGCAGTACTTC. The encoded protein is CSVRSTGGYEQYF.